These 23 T cell receptor beta chains were sequenced from one sample in a study of metastatic and nonmetastatic thyroid tumors. Every patient underwent thyroid surgery untreated. MiXCR reprocessed the PCR reads for TCRdb. The table records 15,000 to 20,000 clones, around 32% of them present only once. Sequencing was performed on tumor tissue. The receptors originated from a male donor with papillary thyroid cancer or a benign thyroid nodule (not recorded which). Some clones in this sample may be carry-over from other donors' samples.

Sample share makes this clone medium-sized. This sequence joins TRBV30 and TRBJ1-2; D not certain. CDR3 length: 10 amino acids. CDR1 GTSNPN and CDR2 SVGIG come from the germline V gene (reference sequence). Deletions cut 2 bases from V and 7 bases from J, with 5 bases between. CDR3 protein: CAWSRGGYTF. DNA for the CDR3: TGTGCCTGGAGTCGGGGTGGCTACACCTTC.

In this sample, this clone turned up a few times. This sequence joins TRBV6-1 and TRBJ2-7, with 10 nucleotides matching TRBD2. From germline, CDR1 is MNHNS and CDR2 SASEGT. V shed 6 bases, J shed 2 bases, and the junction held 10 bases outside the gene matches. There are 16 residues in the CDR3. CDR3 DNA sequence: TGTGCCAGCAGGCCATCTAGCGGGAGAACCGCCTACGAGCAGTACTTC. Its protein is CASRPSSGRTAYEQYF.

This clone has a count of ten or more. The chain employs TRBV14 and TRBJ2-7; 7 bases are shared with TRBD2. V shed 4 bases and J 10 bases; nucleotides not matched to a gene: 10. The CDR3 consists of 13 residues. Germline CDR1 reads SGHDN; CDR2 reads FVKESK. The CDR3 region has the DNA TGTGCCAGCAGCCTCTCGCGGGGGTCCCCACAGTACTTC. It is translated as CASSLSRGSPQYF. Based on the CDR3 plus reference TRBV14 and TRBJ2-7, the full variable domain is EAGVTQFPSHSVIEKGQTVTLRCDPISGHDNLYWYRRVMGKEIKFLLHFVKESKQDESGMPNNRFLAERTGGTYSTLKVQPAELEDSGVYFCASSLSRGSPQYFGPGTRLTVT.

This chain links TRBV4-1 with TRBJ2-3; possibly TRBD2 for D (6 bases). Trimming left V 1 base short and J 4 bases short, with 9 bases between. CDR3 length: 14 amino acids. The V gene's germline CDR1 is MGHRA and CDR2 YSYEKL. The chain's CDR3 is CASSQAGVADTQYF. In nucleotides, the CDR3 is TGCGCCAGCAGCCAAGCGGGAGTGGCAGATACGCAGTATTTT.

The rearrangement uses TRBV20-1 and TRBJ1-5; TRBD1 aligns across 8 bases. CDR1 and CDR2 from the germline V gene are DFQATT and SNEGSKA (reference sequence). Germline trimming cut 6 bases from V and 5 bases from J; bases unmatched to any gene: 9. The CDR3 is 14 amino acids. The CDR3 nucleotides are TGCAGTGCCAAGACCAGACAGGGGCATCAGCCCCAGCATTTT. This sequence encodes CSAKTRQGHQPQHF.

V usage is TRBV6-1 and J usage is TRBJ2-3, with a weak D call TRBD2 (6 bases). Germline CDR1 reads MNHNS; CDR2 reads SASEGT. This CDR3 region has 15 residues. Trimming left V 6 bases short and J 1 base short, with 14 bases between. CDR3 sequence reads: CASRVRDFRTDTQYF. In DNA, the CDR3 is TGTGCCAGCAGAGTCCGGGACTTTCGCACAGATACGCAGTATTTT.

This clone was observed at least ten times. The V gene is TRBV15, the J gene TRBJ2-5; either TRBD1 or TRBD2 may supply D (5 bases each). The CDR3 is 15 amino acids. V was cut by 3 bases and J by 2 bases, with 13 bases left in between. In germline, CDR1 is LNHNV, CDR2 YYDKDF (reference sequence). The CDR3 DNA reads as TGTGCCACCAGCAGGGGACGGGGCACGCAAGAGACCCAGTACTTC. It encodes CATSRGRGTQETQYF.

This clone has a count of ten or more. The chain links TRBV12-5 to TRBJ1-1, with D maybe TRBD1 (5 bases). V dropped 2 bases and J dropped 3 bases, with 19 bases sitting between them. The germline V gene encodes CDR1 LGHNT and CDR2 FRNRAP. The length of the CDR3 is 17 residues. This CDR3 reads CASGLFTGRRVHTEAFF. For the CDR3, the DNA is TGTGCTAGTGGTTTGTTCACAGGCCGGAGGGTACACACTGAAGCTTTCTTT.

The J gene is TRBJ2-2, the V gene TRBV11-2; 8 bases fit TRBD1. The CDR3 totals 15 residues. V lost 4 bases, J lost 7 bases, and 8 bases stayed unmatched. The germline V gene encodes CDR1 SGHAT and CDR2 FQNNGV. This chain's CDR3 is CASSSTGAGVGELFF. The DNA of the CDR3 is TGTGCCAGCAGCTCGACAGGGGCCGGGGTCGGGGAGCTGTTTTTT. The complete variable domain, with remaining parts taken from reference TRBV11-2 and TRBJ2-2, reads EAGVAQSPRYKIIEKRQSVAFWCNPISGHATLYWYQQILGQGPKLLIQFQNNGVVDDSQLPKDRFSAERLKGVDSTLKIQPAKLEDSAVYLCASSSTGAGVGELFFGEGSRLTVL.

The chain employs TRBV11-2 and TRBJ2-7; 13 bases are shared with TRBD2. V was pared by 5 bases and J by 2 bases, with 9 bases of the junction left unmatched. Germline CDR1 and CDR2: SGHAT and FQNNGV. The CDR3 consists of 17 residues. The CDR3: CASSILRTSGSTYEQYF. CDR3 nucleotide sequence: TGTGCCAGCAGCATCCTCAGGACTAGCGGGAGCACCTACGAGCAGTACTTC.

This clone is deemed medium-sized. The chain recombines TRBV20-1 with TRBJ2-2, with D uncertain. In germline, CDR1 is DFQATT, CDR2 SNEGSKA (reference sequence). This CDR3 contains 14 residues. V lost 3 bases and J lost 6, with 14 bases in between. This CDR3 is CSASPIRTPGELFF. In nucleotides, the CDR3 is TGCAGTGCTAGTCCGATAAGAACCCCCGGGGAGCTGTTTTTT.

The CDR3: CASSFPGQLRQQYF. The CDR3 region has the DNA TGTGCCAGCAGTTTCCCCGGACAGCTACGACAGCAGTACTTC. J is TRBJ2-7 and V is TRBV27, with D perhaps TRBD1 (6 bases). Trimming shortened V by 3 bases and J by 8 bases, and 17 bases separated the two germline ends. The CDR3 totals 14 residues. The germline V gene encodes CDR1 MNHEY and CDR2 SMNVEV (reference sequence).

V usage is TRBV11-1 and J usage is TRBJ1-2; the D gene is possibly TRBD1 (5 bases). The CDR3 length is 15 residues. V lost 2 bases and J 9 bases, leaving 19 bases between the germline ends. The germline CDR1 and CDR2 sequences are SGHAT and FQDESV (reference sequence). The CDR3 nucleotides read TGTGCCAGCAGCTTAAGCGTAGGGGACTTCGATAGCTACACCTTC. Its protein is CASSLSVGDFDSYTF.

At least ten counts were recorded for this clone. This rearrangement joins TRBV7-6 to TRBJ2-1, with D perhaps matching TRBD2 (7 bases). This CDR3 region has 15 residues. The germline V gene encodes CDR1 SGHVS and CDR2 FNYEAQ. Trimming stripped 5 bases from V and 4 bases from J, with 15 bases between. The CDR3 DNA reads as TGTGCCAGCAGCGGAGTGGGGGGGGCATACAATGAGCAGTTCTTC. It yields the protein CASSGVGGAYNEQFF.

This clone has a count of ten or more. The chain couples TRBV7-9 to TRBJ2-3; D not resolved. This CDR3 contains 16 residues. Per the germline V gene, CDR1 is SEHNR and CDR2 is FQNEAQ (reference sequence). V was pared by 0 bases and J by 4 bases, with 14 bases between. The CDR3 bases are TGTGCCAGCAGCTTAGCCGTGTTTACGGAATCAGATACGCAGTATTTT. Translation: CASSLAVFTESDTQYF.

The chain is built from TRBV30 and TRBJ1-3; weak D call: TRBD1 (6 bases). Trimming pared 5 bases from V and 0 bases from J, leaving 11 bases between. CDR1 GTSNPN and CDR2 SVGIG come from the germline V gene (reference sequence). The CDR3 extends over 14 amino acids. CDR3 sequence reads: CAWDTGNSGNTIYF. DNA of the CDR3: TGTGCCTGGGATACAGGGAACTCTGGAAACACCATATATTTT.

V is TRBV7-8 and J is TRBJ2-7, with D perhaps TRBD1 or TRBD2 (7 bases each). The CDR3 contains 16 residues. Germline V gene lookup returns CDR1 SGHVS and CDR2 FQNEAQ. Between the trimmed V and J ends, which lost 3 bases and 0 bases, there was a span of 15 bases. The CDR3 here is CASSLTDRDYSYEQYF. CDR3 coding DNA: TGTGCCAGCAGCTTGACCGACAGGGACTACTCCTACGAGCAGTACTTC.

The chain has TRBV6-2 or TRBV6-3 and TRBJ2-5; D unclear. Trimming removed 0 bases at V and 5 bases at J, with 7 bases between. This CDR3 contains 13 residues. Germline V CDR1 and CDR2: MNHEY, SVGEGT. CDR3 DNA sequence: TGTGCCAGCAGTTACTCAGGGTGGGAGACCCAGTACTTC. Protein product: CASSYSGWETQYF.

The chain recombines TRBV7-2 with TRBJ1-1; no clear D. The V end was cut by 5 bases, the J end by 0 bases, with 7 bases between. The CDR3 runs to 13 residues. In germline, CDR1 is SGHTA, CDR2 FQGNSA. The CDR3 here is CASSRTVNTEAFF. In DNA form, the CDR3 reads TGTGCCAGCAGCCGGACGGTGAACACTGAAGCTTTCTTT.

The chain combines TRBV6-1 with TRBJ2-1; 7 bases align to TRBD1. CDR3 length equals 14 residues. CDR1 and CDR2 from the germline V gene are MNHNS and SASEGT. V was clipped by 5 bases and J by 5 bases; unmatched bases: 6. In DNA form, the CDR3 reads TGTGCCAGCAGTCGTTACGGGACAGACAATGAGCAGTTCTTC. Amino acids: CASSRYGTDNEQFF.

This clone turned up a few times. This chain joins TRBV7-8 and TRBJ1-1; tentatively, D is TRBD1 (5 bases). Germline lookup yields CDR1 SGHVS and CDR2 FQNEAQ. V was cut by 3 bases and J by 1 base, with 12 bases left in between. The CDR3 is made up of 15 amino acids. The DNA of the CDR3 is TGTGCCAGCAGCTTCGGCTTGGGGCCGAACACTGAAGCTTTCTTT. It translates to CASSFGLGPNTEAFF.

The table lists this clone with many counts. The CDR3 DNA is TGTGCCAGTGGGATTCAAGGAGAGACCCAGTACTTC. The encoded protein is CASGIQGETQYF. The J gene is TRBJ2-5, the V gene TRBV19; D unclear. Germline V gene sequence: CDR1 LNHDA, CDR2 SQIVND (reference sequence). Trimming left V 8 bases short and J 4 bases short, with 11 bases between. The CDR3 consists of 12 residues.

The table lists this clone with many counts. The CDR3 loop reads CASSALGWGRQFF. The DNA of the CDR3 is TGTGCCAGCAGCGCCCTGGGGTGGGGAAGACAGTTCTTC. This chain connects TRBV7-3 to TRBJ2-1; D remains ambiguous. Trimming left V 5 bases short and J 13 bases short, with 18 bases between. CDR1 SGHTA and CDR2 FQGTGA come from the germline V gene. This CDR3 has 13 amino acids.